Detailed here is one T cell receptor (beta chain). Its antigen is unknown. This entry belongs to a study of shared clonotypes between healthy human individuals. Study-level background: The study used three CD4 naive, three CD4 memory, two CD8 naive and one CD8 memory plate per donor.

The study's findings and limits: The sampled material consisted only of blood, and tissue repertoires are likely to differ. Naive CD4 clonotype sharing across a few donors was 5% to 6%.

The deep-level immunoSEQ assay was used. Sequencing was performed with immunoSEQ multiplex PCR; in TCRdb, only in-frame clones are kept and a portion is missing. Seen here are roughly 530,000 clones, around 96% observed once, and the top ten hold 0.06%. V was cut by 2 bases and J by 7 bases, with 23 bases left in between. The CDR3 sequence is 17 residues long. Germline V CDR1 and CDR2: LNHDA, SQIVND (reference sequence). The specimen was naive CD4+ T cells sorted from blood. Subset denoted: CD45RA+ positively selected. The chain couples TRBV19 to TRBJ1-1; D uncertain. The receptor comes from a woman in her thirties in good health. The DNA for the CDR3 is TGTGCCAGTAGTATAATAGCTGTGGGAGGCCCGTCCCATGAAGCTTTCTTT. Its translation is CASSIIAVGGPSHEAFF.